A single sample gave rise to the 27 T cell receptor beta chains below, sequenced in a study of T cell repertoires in cytomegalovirus infection. One entry per CDR3 protein results from TCRdb running MiXCR on the reads. The data show about 570,000 distinct CDR3 sequences, almost 40% seen once. What these receptors recognize is not known. The sequenced sample was cultured PBMCs, obtained from culture after CMV antigen stimulation. The receptor set was obtained from a human donor in good health (CMV status not recorded). Some clones in this sample may be carry-over from other donors' samples.

V gene TRBV4-1 combines with J gene TRBJ2-7, with unresolved D. The CDR3 spans 13 residues. V shed 9 bases and J shed 5 bases, with 17 bases lying between them. CDR1 is MGHRA and CDR2 is YSYEKL in the germline V gene. The CDR3 region has the DNA TGCGCCAGGGCGTCCCCCTGGGCTCACGAGCAGTACTTC. Protein sequence: CARASPWAHEQYF.

The chain recombines TRBV7-2 with TRBJ1-2; D remains unclear. CDR1 SGHTA and CDR2 FQGNSA come from the germline V gene. CDR3 length: 12 amino acids. V was trimmed by 5 bases and J by 8 bases, leaving 12 bases between them. This CDR3 is CASSQPGLGYTF. The CDR3 region has the DNA TGTGCCAGCAGCCAGCCTGGGTTAGGCTACACCTTC.

The V gene is TRBV4-3, the J gene TRBJ2-1, with D maybe TRBD1 (7 bases). The V gene lost 5 bases and the J gene lost 8 bases, with 16 bases spanning the gap. The CDR3 spans 14 residues. In germline, CDR1 is LGHNA, CDR2 YSLEER. The CDR3 bases are TGCGCCAGCAGCGTGGGGCAGGGGGGATATGAGCAGTTCTTC. Translating gives CASSVGQGGYEQFF.

This clonotype was seen only a few times. The chain employs TRBV20-1 and TRBJ1-4; D not resolved. Looked up from germline, CDR1 is DFQATT and CDR2 is SNEGSKA (reference sequence). The ends were cut back, 6 bases at V and 2 bases at J, with 13 bases in the middle. This CDR3 comprises 14 residues. CDR3 sequence (DNA): TGCAGTGCAACCCGACTGTCTACTAATGAAAAACTGTTTTTT. Protein product: CSATRLSTNEKLFF.

The chain recombines TRBV28 with TRBJ2-7, with a tentative D call TRBD2 (6 bases). The CDR3 consists of 13 residues. The V and J ends lost 7 bases and 1 base respectively, with 11 bases between them. Germline CDR1 is MDHEN and CDR2 is SYDVKM. The CDR3 protein is CASKEGASYEQYF. The CDR3 DNA follows: TGTGCCAGCAAGGAGGGAGCGTCCTACGAGCAGTACTTC.

The rearrangement links TRBV12-3 or TRBV12-4 to TRBJ1-3, with D hard to call. This CDR3 has 13 amino acids. Trimming removed 5 bases at V and 0 bases at J, with 5 bases between. CDR3 DNA: TGTGCCAGCAGTCAACTCTCTGGAAACACCATATATTTT. The encoded protein is CASSQLSGNTIYF.

This clonotype was observed a few times. The rearrangement links TRBV2 to TRBJ2-4, with 8 bases identical to TRBD1. V lost 7 bases and J lost 5; bases outside the gene matches: 1. The CDR3 length is 12 residues. CDR1 and CDR2 from the germline V gene are SNHLY and FYNNEI. For the CDR3, the DNA is TGTGCCAGCACGACAGGGGAAAACATTCAGTACTTC. Translation gives CASTTGENIQYF.

This clonotype was picked up a small number of times. The chain carries TRBV6-2 or TRBV6-3 and TRBJ1-5; D is uncertain. V lost 3 bases, J lost 0 bases, and 9 bases lay in between. The CDR3 loop spans 15 amino acids. CDR1 and CDR2 (germline): MNHEY, SVGEGT. CDR3 coding DNA: TGTGCCAGCAGTTATTTGGCCGGTAGCAATCAGCCCCAGCATTTT. This encodes CASSYLAGSNQPQHF.

This clonotype was observed a handful of times. The CDR3 protein is CASSLMAAGAIYGYTF. DNA for the CDR3: TGTGCCAGCAGCTTAATGGCGGCGGGGGCAATCTATGGCTACACCTTC. The rearrangement uses TRBV7-9 and TRBJ1-2; a possible D gene is TRBD1 (6 bases). V was clipped by 2 bases and J by 4 bases, with 17 bases between them. The CDR3 runs to 16 residues. Germline-derived CDR1 and CDR2 are SEHNR and FQNEAQ (reference sequence).

The chain has TRBV9 and TRBJ2-2; no definite D call. The CDR3 is 16 amino acids. Trimming left V 2 bases short and J 0 bases short, with 11 bases between. Germline CDR1 and CDR2: SGDLS and YYNGEE. The DNA for the CDR3 is TGTGCCAGCAGCGTCGTGGGTAACCCGAACACCGGGGAGCTGTTTTTT. This gives the protein CASSVVGNPNTGELFF.

J is TRBJ1-2 and V is TRBV7-2, with a weak D call TRBD1 (5 bases). Germline V lookup: CDR1 SGHTA, CDR2 FQGNSA. This CDR3 region has 14 residues. Trimming pared 2 bases from V and 8 bases from J, leaving 15 bases between. The DNA for the CDR3 is TGTGCCAGCAGCTTACCAACCCAGGGTGTGGGCTACACCTTC. This codes for CASSLPTQGVGYTF.

The chain is built from TRBV11-2 and TRBJ2-3, with 7 bases aligning to TRBD2. The CDR3 is 17 residues long. CDR1 is SGHAT and CDR2 is FQNNGV in the germline V gene. The V segment lost 7 bases and the J segment 0 bases; nucleotides outside the gene matches: 13. As DNA, the CDR3 is TGTGCCAGCACCGGGGAGGGCGCAACGACTAGCACAGATACGCAGTATTTT. It yields the protein CASTGEGATTSTDTQYF.

This clonotype came up once. The chain is built from TRBV7-6 and TRBJ2-1; no clear D gene. The V gene's germline CDR1 is SGHVS and CDR2 FNYEAQ. There are 15 residues in the CDR3. V lost 5 bases, J lost 3 bases, and 14 bases lay in between. CDR3 DNA sequence: TGTGCCAGCAGCGTACGACCCGGGCTCTACAATGAGCAGTTCTTC. Translation gives CASSVRPGLYNEQFF.

Note on this clonotype: This sequence may be a read error, since a much larger clone differs from it by one base. The V gene is TRBV12-3 or TRBV12-4, the J gene TRBJ1-5; maybe TRBD1 (6 bases). The CDR3 spans 13 residues. Trimming removed 4 bases at V and 5 bases at J, with 9 bases between. CDR3 bases: TGTGCCAGCAGTTCCACAGGGTATCAGCCCCAGCATTTT. This sequence encodes CASSSTGYQPQHF.

The V and J genes are TRBV28 and TRBJ1-3; D is uncertain. This CDR3 is 14 amino acids long. V lost 5 bases and J lost 8, with 16 bases in between. Germline CDR1 and CDR2: MDHEN and SYDVKM. The CDR3: CASSTVGNLDTIYF. The CDR3 region has the DNA TGTGCCAGCAGTACGGTGGGGAATCTGGACACCATATATTTT. Together with reference TRBV28 and TRBJ1-3, the CDR3 gives the full variable domain: DVKVTQSSRYLVKRTGEKVFLECVQDMDHENMFWYRQDPGLGLRLIYFSYDVKMKEKGDIPEGYSVSREKKERFSLILESASTNQTSMYLCASSTVGNLDTIYFGEGSWLTVV.

This clonotype was recorded a few times. CDR3 region: CAHRRGGLKETQYF. The CDR3 coding sequence is TGTGCCCACAGGCGCGGGGGGCTTAAAGAGACCCAGTACTTC. The gene calls are TRBV6-2 or TRBV6-3 and TRBJ2-5, with 8 bases that match TRBD2. The CDR3 length is 14 residues. The germline CDR1 and CDR2 sequences are MNHEY and SVGEGT. The J segment lost 3 bases and the V segment lost 11 bases, leaving 11 bases of the junction unmatched.

This clonotype was counted ten times or more. The chain has TRBV7-8 and TRBJ2-1; no firm D call. Trimming cost V 6 bases and J 9 bases, with 18 bases left between them. The CDR3 has 14 amino acids. CDR1 SGHVS and CDR2 FQNEAQ come from the germline V gene. CDR3 bases: TGTGCCAGCAGTCCGTACCCGTCTAATCGTGAGCAGTTCTTC. Translating gives CASSPYPSNREQFF.

The CDR3 nucleotides are TGCGCCAGCAGCCAGGCGAGAGGCTCCTACGAGCAGTACTTC. It specifies CASSQARGSYEQYF. The rearrangement links TRBV4-1 to TRBJ2-7; D is unclear. Germline values: CDR1 MGHRA, CDR2 YSYEKL. V lost 3 bases and J 0 bases, leaving 9 bases between the germline ends. The CDR3 is 14 amino acids.

The CDR3, as DNA: TGTGCCAGCTCAGGGAAAGCGGCAGATACGCAGTATTTT. This codes for CASSGKAADTQYF. The V gene is TRBV18, the J gene TRBJ2-3, with a weak D call TRBD2 (5 bases). The CDR3 is made up of 13 amino acids. Trimming removed 5 bases from V and 4 bases from J, with 10 bases in between. Germline CDR1 is KGHSH and CDR2 is LQKENI.

This clonotype was seen a few times. This chain uses TRBV19 with TRBJ2-7; D is ambiguous. Between the trimmed V and J ends, which lost 6 bases and 0 bases, there was a span of 9 bases. The CDR3 runs 13 residues. The germline V gene encodes CDR1 LNHDA and CDR2 SQIVND (reference sequence). The CDR3 DNA reads TGTGCCAGTAGGGCCGGCCACTCCTACGAGCAGTACTTC. Encoded protein: CASRAGHSYEQYF.

J is TRBJ1-4 and V is TRBV12-3 or TRBV12-4; D is undetermined. With 6 bases removed from V and 10 bases from J, the gap between germline ends came to 15 bases. This CDR3 is 13 amino acids long. The CDR3 DNA is TGTGCCAGCAGCCCCGGTATTGAAGGAAAACTGTTTTTT. It specifies CASSPGIEGKLFF.

This clonotype appeared a few times. The V and J genes are TRBV7-2 and TRBJ2-1; 7 nucleotides line up with TRBD2. V was pared by 4 bases and J by 5 bases, with 2 bases of the junction left unmatched. Germline values: CDR1 SGHTA, CDR2 FQGNSA. The length of the CDR3 is 13 residues. CDR3 amino acids: CASSWGLHNEQFF. In DNA form, the CDR3 reads TGTGCCAGCAGCTGGGGACTACACAATGAGCAGTTCTTC.

This clonotype has ten or more counts. The CDR3 DNA reads TGTGCCAGCAGCCCTCTAGCGGGGGGCACAGATACGCAGTATTTT. Translating it yields CASSPLAGGTDTQYF. This sequence joins TRBV7-2 and TRBJ2-3; the match to TRBD2 covers 10 bases. Germline V gene data show CDR1 as SGHTA and CDR2 as FQGNSA. The CDR3 sequence is 15 residues long. V trimming: 5 bases; J trimming: 1 base; junction bases outside the gene matches: 3.

This clonotype was counted only a few times. The V and J genes are TRBV19 and TRBJ2-5, with unresolved D. V gave up 0 bases and J gave up 5 bases, with 10 bases separating them. CDR3 length: 14 amino acids. The germline CDR1 and CDR2 sequences are LNHDA and SQIVND (reference sequence). In DNA form, the CDR3 reads TGTGCCAGTAGTATAGATCTGAGTATGGAGACCCAGTACTTC. Encoded protein: CASSIDLSMETQYF.

This clonotype was seen at least ten times. The chain carries TRBV7-2 and TRBJ2-3; 10 nucleotides align to TRBD2. CDR3 length equals 16 residues. Trimming took 4 bases from V and 4 from J; bases not matched to a gene: 8. From germline, CDR1 is SGHTA and CDR2 FQGNSA. CDR3 region: CASSSAAGGSSDTQYF. The CDR3 nucleotides are TGTGCCAGCAGCTCAGCAGCGGGGGGGAGCTCAGATACGCAGTATTTT.

The chain couples TRBV7-2 to TRBJ1-1; possible D gene TRBD1, 6 bases. V was trimmed by 4 bases and J by 6 bases, leaving 18 bases between them. CDR3 length equals 15 residues. Germline CDR1 is SGHTA and CDR2 is FQGNSA. The DNA of the CDR3 is TGTGCCAGCAGCTGGAGGAACGGGGGGGCCGCTGAAGCTTTCTTT. It encodes CASSWRNGGAAEAFF.

In this sample, this clonotype turned up many times. V usage is TRBV12-3 or TRBV12-4 and J usage is TRBJ1-3; D is ambiguous. Trimming shortened V by 2 bases and J by 4 bases, and 6 bases separated the two germline ends. The CDR3 runs to 13 residues. CDR3 nucleotides: TGTGCCAGCAGTTTAATTGGAGGAAACACCATATATTTT. This translates into CASSLIGGNTIYF.